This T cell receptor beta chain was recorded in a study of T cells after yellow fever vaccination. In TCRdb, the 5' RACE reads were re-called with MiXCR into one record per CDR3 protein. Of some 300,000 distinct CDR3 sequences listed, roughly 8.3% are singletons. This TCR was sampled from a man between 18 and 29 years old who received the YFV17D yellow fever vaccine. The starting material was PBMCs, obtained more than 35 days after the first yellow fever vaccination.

The CDR3 protein is CASSYQTGGTGELFF. The CDR3 bases are TGTGCCAGCAGTTACCAGACAGGGGGCACCGGGGAGCTGTTTTTT. The chain joins TRBV6-5 to TRBJ2-2; TRBD1 agrees at 9 bases. The CDR3 contains 15 residues. CDR1 is MNHEY and CDR2 is SVGAGI in the germline V gene. Trimming took 2 bases from V and 4 from J; bases not matched to a gene: 2.